This T cell receptor beta chain is from a study of blood T cell repertoires in COVID-19. Study as a whole: Both acute and convalescent COVID-19 samples were obtained from the United States, Italy and Spain.

After removal of 5 bases from V and 0 bases from J, the junction contained 3 bases not matched to a gene. The CDR3 loop spans 17 amino acids. Per germline, CDR1 LGHNA and CDR2 YSLEER. Original processing notes: Cell counts per sample came from amplifying reference gene primers. Using immunoSEQ multiplex PCR, the repertoire was profiled, and TCRdb retains in-frame clones only, with some absent. The V and J calls and clone size come from that table; D and trimming were worked out from the DNA. The table shows approximately 210,000 clones, with about 88% occurring only once. Sequenced sample: peripheral blood. The chain joins TRBV4-3 to TRBJ2-1; TRBD2 matches at 14 bases. This receptor was obtained from a woman between 35 and 50 years old who had recovered from COVID-19. CDR3 coding DNA: TGCGCCAGCAGCAGGGGGACTAGCGGGAGCTCCTACAATGAGCAGTTCTTC. Protein product: CASSRGTSGSSYNEQFF.